This T cell receptor beta chain is from a study of response to subunit inactivated influenza vaccine. Study-level findings and limits: A suggestion made by the authors is that each seasonal influenza vaccination recruits few new T cells.

This clonotype was observed a handful of times. The antigen remains unidentified. TCRdb fed the RT-PCR reads into MiXCR, producing one record per CDR3 protein. The sample lists about 500,000 distinct CDR3 sequences; about 15% were seen once. There are 15 residues in the CDR3. Germline-derived CDR1 and CDR2 are MNHEY and SVGAGI. Trimming cost V 7 bases and J 5 bases, with 17 bases left between them. The sequence was obtained from a man in his fifties or sixties who received an inactivated influenza vaccine. V gene TRBV6-5 combines with J gene TRBJ2-2; weak D call: TRBD2 (6 bases). Sequencing was performed on CD4+ T cells sorted from PBMCs, taken around 25 months after vaccination. As DNA, the CDR3 is TGTGCCAGCATTAGGGAGGCGGGACGAACCGGGGAGCTGTTTTTT. It yields the protein CASIREAGRTGELFF.